This T cell receptor beta chain was found in a study of blood T cell repertoires in COVID-19. Study-wide context: The origin of the acute and convalescent COVID-19 samples was the United States, Italy and Spain. PBMCs, B-cell-depleted T cells, or T cells were the source of the cDNA or gDNA that made up the material.

The repertoire was sequenced with immunoSEQ multiplex PCR; TCRdb's copy has only in-frame clones and lacks some. The repertoire holds more than 300,000 clones, with around 87% as singletons. Enrolment of Seattle patients took place during active infection, and they were followed longitudinally. V trimming: 1 base; J trimming: 3 bases; junction bases outside the gene matches: 3. The CDR3 spans 14 residues. CDR1 is SGHNT and CDR2 is YENEEA in the germline V gene. The TCR originated in a woman in her thirties with COVID-19, enrolled during active disease. The chain has TRBV11-3 and TRBJ2-7; 7 bases match TRBD2. The material sequenced was peripheral blood. The CDR3, as DNA: TGTGCCAGCAGCTTAGGCCCTAGCGGCTACGAGCAGTACTTC. Translated, it gives CASSLGPSGYEQYF.